This TCR beta chain was obtained from a study of cytotoxic CD8 clonotypes in ibrutinib-treated CLL. Measured with immunoSEQ multiplex PCR; TCRdb has only the in-frame clones, and not every one. The sample lists some 350,000 clones; 67% were seen once. PBMCs that had been cryopreserved were the source of 2 to 2.5 micrograms of genomic DNA for TCR beta libraries. Study outcomes and limitations: Clonality correlated strongly with circulating CD8+ T cells and exceeded age-matched healthy donors at baseline. Elevated clonality accompanied ibrutinib response, with a return toward baseline values at progression.

For this clone: The antigen remains undetermined.

The CDR3 totals 14 residues. Germline V lookup: CDR1 LNHDA, CDR2 SQIVND (reference sequence). This sequence was found in a human donor with chronic lymphocytic leukemia. The sequencing here drew on PBMCs, taken after 36 months of ibrutinib treatment. The V gene is TRBV19, the J gene TRBJ2-5; 11 positions match TRBD2. The end of the DNA is better explained by TRBJ2-7, so the J call may be wrong. The CDR3 bases are TGTGCCAGACACACTAGCGGGAGTCCCTACGAGCAGTACTTC. Protein sequence: CARHTSGSPYEQYF.